The clone carrying this T cell receptor beta chain was seen a few times. The antigen is undetermined. Measured with immunoSEQ multiplex PCR; TCRdb has only the in-frame clones, and not every one. Among 4,000 to 5,000 clones listed, over 60% were seen once. This specimen belongs to a study of brain metastases from non-small cell lung cancer. Unmatched junction bases numbered 6, after V lost 6 bases and J lost 4 bases. The CDR3 has 14 amino acids. Germline V gives CDR1 SNHLY, CDR2 FYNNEI. Study-wide results and caveats: Compared with primary tumors, brain metastases showed less T-cell infiltration. In about 62% of brain metastases, T-cell clones were expanded compared with matched primary tumors.

The chain couples TRBV2 to TRBJ1-5, with 7 positions matching TRBD1. The sequenced sample was primary lung tumor tissue. This TCR was sampled from a donor at least 40 years old with non-small cell lung cancer. The CDR3 sequence: CASRWTGLNQPQHF. In DNA, the CDR3 is TGTGCCAGCAGATGGACAGGCTTGAATCAGCCCCAGCATTTT.